This is a list of T cell receptor beta chains from one sample in a study of blood T cell repertoires in COVID-19. Using immunoSEQ multiplex PCR, the repertoire was profiled, and TCRdb retains in-frame clones only, with some absent. The data show 400,000 or so clones, about 91% seen once. Input material: peripheral blood. The receptors were gathered from a woman in her thirties or forties with COVID-19, enrolled during active disease. CDR3s include the opening cysteine and the closing phenylalanine or tryptophan. Each record gives: J gene, clone size, V gene, D gene, CDR3 DNA, CDR3 protein. D genes are given only for firm matches. The size entry is marked missing in some rows and otherwise reads once, few, many or a size class.

J gene: TRBJ1-1
clone size: NA
V gene: TRBV19
D gene: NA
CDR3 DNA: TGTGCCAGTAGGGGGCGGGGGCGCGGGGACACTGAAGCTTTCTTT
CDR3 protein: CASRGRGRGDTEAFF

J gene: TRBJ2-3
clone size: NA
V gene: TRBV6-6
D gene: NA
CDR3 DNA: TGTGCCAGCAGTTACCGAGGACAGACAGATACGCAGTATTTT
CDR3 protein: CASSYRGQTDTQYF

J gene: TRBJ1-1
clone size: NA
V gene: TRBV5-4
D gene: TRBD1
CDR3 DNA: TGTGCCAGCAGCTTGTACGGGACAGCGAACACTGAAGCTTTCTTT
CDR3 protein: CASSLYGTANTEAFF

J gene: TRBJ2-3
clone size: NA
V gene: TRBV7-6
D gene: NA
CDR3 DNA: TGTGCCAGCAGCTTAGGGTCGGGTTCCTCAGATACGCAGTATTTT
CDR3 protein: CASSLGSGSSDTQYF

J gene: TRBJ2-3
clone size: NA
V gene: TRBV6-6
D gene: NA
CDR3 DNA: TGTGCCAGCATCCAAGACCACAGGGATACGCAGTATTTT
CDR3 protein: CASIQDHRDTQYF

J gene: TRBJ1-2
clone size: NA
V gene: TRBV6-2/TRBV6-3
D gene: NA
CDR3 DNA: TGTGCCAGCAGCCCTCCCAGGTCCTATGGCTACACCTTC
CDR3 protein: CASSPPRSYGYTF

J gene: TRBJ2-5
clone size: once
V gene: TRBV6-5
D gene: NA
CDR3 DNA: TGTGCCAGTTCCGCGAGCCAGGGTTCCGGAGAGACCCAGTACTTC
CDR3 protein: CASSASQGSGETQYF

J gene: TRBJ1-1
clone size: NA
V gene: TRBV4-1
D gene: NA
CDR3 DNA: TGCGCCAGCAGCCAAGAGGTCGGTGCAGCTTTCTTT
CDR3 protein: CASSQEVGAAFF

J gene: TRBJ1-6
clone size: NA
V gene: TRBV7-3
D gene: NA
CDR3 DNA: TGTGCCAGCAGCGCTTCAGGGCAGGGGTTTGGTTCACCCCTCCACTTT
CDR3 protein: CASSASGQGFGSPLHF

J gene: TRBJ2-7
clone size: NA
V gene: TRBV13
D gene: TRBD2
CDR3 DNA: TGTGCCAGCAGCTTAGGGACTAGCGGCACCTACGAGCAGTACTTC
CDR3 protein: CASSLGTSGTYEQYF

J gene: TRBJ2-1
clone size: NA
V gene: TRBV28
D gene: NA
CDR3 DNA: TGTGCCAGCAGTTTACAGGAAAATGAGCAGTTCTTC
CDR3 protein: CASSLQENEQFF

J gene: TRBJ2-7
clone size: NA
V gene: TRBV2
D gene: TRBD2
CDR3 DNA: TGTGCCAGCAGTACGGGACTAGCGGGATACGAGCAGTACTTC
CDR3 protein: CASSTGLAGYEQYF

J gene: TRBJ2-2
clone size: NA
V gene: TRBV27
D gene: TRBD2
CDR3 DNA: TGTGCCAGCAGTTTCCATAGCGGGACGGTTTACACCGGGGAGCTGTTTTTT
CDR3 protein: CASSFHSGTVYTGELFF

J gene: TRBJ2-7
clone size: NA
V gene: TRBV10-1
D gene: NA
CDR3 DNA: TGCGCCAGCAGTCTCCCCAAGGCCAGGGGCTCCTACGAGCAGTACTTC
CDR3 protein: CASSLPKARGSYEQYF

J gene: TRBJ2-1
clone size: NA
V gene: TRBV24-1
D gene: NA
CDR3 DNA: TGTGCCACCAGTGACAAAGGGACTCAATCCTACAATGAGCAGTTCTTC
CDR3 protein: CATSDKGTQSYNEQFF

J gene: TRBJ1-1
clone size: once
V gene: TRBV5-6
D gene: NA
CDR3 DNA: TGTGCCAGCAGCAAACCGGGACAAGAAGCTTTCTTT
CDR3 protein: CASSKPGQEAFF

J gene: TRBJ1-1
clone size: NA
V gene: TRBV27
D gene: NA
CDR3 DNA: TGTGCCAGCAGGGTACAGGGCCGGGACACTGAAGCTTTCTTT
CDR3 protein: CASRVQGRDTEAFF

J gene: TRBJ2-3
clone size: NA
V gene: TRBV5-1
D gene: TRBD2
CDR3 DNA: TGCGCCAGCAGCCCTGGATTCGGGGGGTCGGATACGCAGTATTTT
CDR3 protein: CASSPGFGGSDTQYF

J gene: TRBJ1-3
clone size: NA
V gene: TRBV27
D gene: NA
CDR3 DNA: TGTGCCAGCAGCAAACAGGGCTTTGCTGGAAACACCATATATTTT
CDR3 protein: CASSKQGFAGNTIYF